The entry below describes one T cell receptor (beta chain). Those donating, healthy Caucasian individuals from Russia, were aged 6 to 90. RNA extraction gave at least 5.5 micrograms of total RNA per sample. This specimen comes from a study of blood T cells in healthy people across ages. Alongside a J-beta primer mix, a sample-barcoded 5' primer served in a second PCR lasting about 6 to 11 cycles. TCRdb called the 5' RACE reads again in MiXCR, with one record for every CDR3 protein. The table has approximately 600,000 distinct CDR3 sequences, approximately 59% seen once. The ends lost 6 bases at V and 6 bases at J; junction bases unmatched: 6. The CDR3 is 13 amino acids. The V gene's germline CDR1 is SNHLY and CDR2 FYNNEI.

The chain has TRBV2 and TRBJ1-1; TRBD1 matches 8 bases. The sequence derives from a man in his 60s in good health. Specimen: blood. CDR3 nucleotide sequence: TGTGCCAGCAGACAGGGGGTTAGGGCTGAAGCTTTCTTT. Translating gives CASRQGVRAEAFF.